Shown below are 20 T cell receptor beta chains from a single sample sequenced in a study of blood T cell repertoires in COVID-19. Some clones are missing from TCRdb's copy, which holds only in-frame ones; the method was immunoSEQ multiplex PCR. The table includes approximately 170,000 clones, 83% detected once. Sample: peripheral blood. These receptors were collected from a woman aged 70-85 years who had recovered from COVID-19.

In DNA form, the CDR3 reads TGTGCCAGCAGCGTAGAGGCAGGGCCCCCTGAAGCTTTCTTT. This encodes CASSVEAGPPEAFF. The V call is TRBV9, the J call TRBJ1-1, with a weak D call TRBD1 (5 bases). Looked up from germline, CDR1 is SGDLS and CDR2 is YYNGEE. The CDR3 contains 14 residues. V lost 0 bases and J 6 bases, leaving 12 bases between the germline ends. The full variable domain, rest sourced from reference TRBV9 and TRBJ1-1, is DSGVTQTPKHLITATGQRVTLRCSPRSGDLSVYWYQQSLDQGLQFLIQYYNGEERAKGNILERFSAQQFPDLHSELNLSSLELGDSALYFCASSVEAGPPEAFFGQGTRLTVV.

The V and J genes are TRBV18 and TRBJ2-1; a weak D match, TRBD1 (6 bases). Germline-derived CDR1 and CDR2 are KGHSH and LQKENI. The CDR3 length is 15 residues. V gave up 0 bases and J gave up 5 bases, with 11 bases separating them. In DNA form, the CDR3 reads TGTGCCAGCTCACCACCCGACAGGCTCAACAATGAGCAGTTCTTC. This encodes CASSPPDRLNNEQFF.

This clone was seen a handful of times. The J gene is TRBJ1-2, the V gene TRBV5-6; TRBD1 might be the D (6 bases). Between the trimmed V and J ends, which lost 1 base and 4 bases, there was a span of 14 bases. The germline V gene encodes CDR1 SGHDT and CDR2 YYEEEE. This CDR3 has 15 residues. The CDR3 nucleotides are TGTGCCAGCAGCTTGCCGGCAGGGGACATCTATGGCTACACCTTC. It yields the protein CASSLPAGDIYGYTF.

The V gene is TRBV3-1 (or the pseudogene TRBV3-2), the J gene TRBJ2-1; TRBD2 aligns across 9 bases. The CDR3 extends over 14 amino acids. Germline trimming cut 3 bases from V and 15 bases from J; bases unmatched to any gene: 12. CDR1 and CDR2 (germline): LGHDT, YNNKEL (reference sequence). DNA of the CDR3: TGTGCCAGCAGCCACCGGCGGGAGGGCGGATGGCGGTTCTTC. Translating it yields CASSHRREGGWRFF.

This chain connects TRBV3-1 (or the pseudogene TRBV3-2) to TRBJ1-1, with a tentative D call TRBD1 (6 bases). The germline gives CDR1 LGHDT, CDR2 YNNKEL (reference sequence). V was pared by 2 bases and J by 3 bases, with 13 bases between. CDR3 length: 15 residues. The CDR3: CASSQLDSLDTEAFF. DNA for the CDR3: TGTGCCAGCAGCCAATTGGACAGTTTAGACACTGAAGCTTTCTTT.

This chain uses TRBV14 with TRBJ1-2; TRBD1 matches at 12 bases. This CDR3 comprises 17 residues. V trimming: 1 base; J trimming: 3 bases; junction bases outside the gene matches: 6. Germline assignment: CDR1 SGHDN and CDR2 FVKESK. The DNA of the CDR3 is TGTGCCAGCAGCCAAGGGGGACAGGGGGCTTCAGACTATGGCTACACCTTC. Its protein is CASSQGGQGASDYGYTF.

This clone was seen only a few times. J is TRBJ2-1 and V is TRBV5-4; 8 nucleotides align to TRBD2. The CDR3 has 15 amino acids. V lost 0 bases and J lost 7; bases outside the gene matches: 6. The germline V gene encodes CDR1 SGHNT and CDR2 YYREEE (reference sequence). The CDR3: CASSLDPSGRNEQFF. DNA for the CDR3: TGTGCCAGCAGCTTGGACCCTAGCGGGCGGAATGAGCAGTTCTTC.

V is TRBV27 and J is TRBJ2-3; the match to TRBD1 covers 9 bases. Trimming took 2 bases from V and 6 from J; bases not matched to a gene: 9. The CDR3 contains 16 residues. Germline CDR1 and CDR2: MNHEY and SMNVEV (reference sequence). DNA for the CDR3: TGTGCCAGCAGTTTAGGGGTAACAGGGGGCGGGGATACGCAGTATTTT. This codes for CASSLGVTGGGDTQYF.

The rearrangement joins TRBV2 to TRBJ2-3; TRBD1 is a possible D gene (6 bases). The V end lost 4 bases, the J end lost 4 bases, and 6 bases lay between the germline ends. The CDR3 loop spans 12 amino acids. Germline-derived CDR1 and CDR2 are SNHLY and FYNNEI. The CDR3 DNA reads as TGTGCCAGCAGTGGGACAGCAGATACGCAGTATTTT. The encoded protein is CASSGTADTQYF.

This sequence joins TRBV4-2 and TRBJ1-5; TRBD1 agrees at 7 bases. There are 15 residues in the CDR3. The germline CDR1 and CDR2 sequences are LGHNA and YNFKEQ. V was pared by 2 bases and J by 2 bases, with 3 bases of the junction left unmatched. In DNA form, the CDR3 reads TGTGCCAGCAGCCAACCTACAGGGGGCAATCAGCCCCAGCATTTT. This translates into CASSQPTGGNQPQHF.

V is TRBV9 and J is TRBJ2-1; 12 bases fit TRBD2. CDR1 and CDR2 (germline): SGDLS, YYNGEE. Germline trimming cut 1 base from V and 6 bases from J; bases unmatched to any gene: 8. The CDR3 runs 17 residues. CDR3 DNA: TGTGCCAGCAGCGTACTAGCGGGAGGGCTGGGCGGCAATGAGCAGTTCTTC. Its protein is CASSVLAGGLGGNEQFF.

The chain joins TRBV10-3 to TRBJ2-3; 10 bases align to TRBD2. Germline values: CDR1 ENHRY, CDR2 SYGVKD. With 6 bases clipped from V and 3 bases from J, the junction kept 12 bases outside the gene matches. The CDR3 totals 17 residues. The CDR3 sequence is CAIRPSGRAGLTDTQYF. For the CDR3, the DNA is TGTGCCATCAGACCGAGCGGGAGGGCCGGTTTAACAGATACGCAGTATTTT.

A few counts support this clone. The chain recombines TRBV11-2 with TRBJ1-1; TRBD1 might be the D (6 bases). The germline V gene encodes CDR1 SGHAT and CDR2 FQNNGV. Between the trimmed V and J ends, which lost 4 bases and 4 bases, there was a span of 13 bases. CDR3 length: 14 amino acids. The CDR3 region is CASSSEGGGTEAFF. The CDR3 DNA reads as TGTGCCAGCAGCTCGGAAGGGGGGGGCACTGAAGCTTTCTTT.

This clone showed up just a few times. The chain employs TRBV2 and TRBJ1-4, with 9 bases that match TRBD1. V shed 6 bases and J 6 bases; nucleotides not matched to a gene: 8. CDR1 and CDR2 from the germline V gene are SNHLY and FYNNEI. The CDR3 runs to 15 residues. The CDR3 DNA follows: TGTGCCAGCAGGGGACGGACAGGGGCTTATGAAAAACTGTTTTTT. It specifies CASRGRTGAYEKLFF.

The rearrangement uses TRBV6-6 and TRBJ2-2; no definite D call. Trimming cost V 2 bases and J 0 bases, with 7 bases left between them. The CDR3 runs to 15 residues. The germline V gene encodes CDR1 MNHNY and CDR2 SVGAGI (reference sequence). CDR3 sequence (DNA): TGTGCCAGCAGTTACAGAACACCGAACACCGGGGAGCTGTTTTTT. It encodes CASSYRTPNTGELFF.

The V and J genes are TRBV3-1 (or the pseudogene TRBV3-2) and TRBJ2-7, with D perhaps matching TRBD1 (5 bases). V was trimmed by 0 bases and J by 11 bases, leaving 20 bases between them. Germline V gene sequence: CDR1 LGHDT, CDR2 YNNKEL (reference sequence). CDR3 length equals 15 residues. Written as DNA, the CDR3 is TGTGCCAGCAGCCAAGATCTTGCGACAGCGCCTCGAAAGTACTTC. Protein: CASSQDLATAPRKYF.

With regard to this clone: This specimen includes other DNA sequences encoding the same CDR3. In nucleotides, the CDR3 is TGCAGCGTGGGGGGACAGGTCTCCTACGAGCAGTACTTC. Translated, it gives CSVGGQVSYEQYF. V and J are TRBV29-1 and TRBJ2-7; TRBD1 aligns across 8 bases. V trimming: 6 bases; J trimming: 0 bases; junction bases outside the gene matches: 4. There are 13 residues in the CDR3. CDR1 SQVTM and CDR2 ANQGSEA come from the germline V gene.

The chain joins TRBV5-1 to TRBJ2-4, with 10 bases aligning to TRBD2. V lost 0 bases and J lost 8; bases outside the gene matches: 11. Germline lookup yields CDR1 SGHRS and CDR2 YFSETQ. The CDR3 is 17 residues long. CDR3 in DNA: TGCGCCAGCAGCTTGGTTAGCGGGGGGCCCCCAGTGCACATTCAGTACTTC. It codes for CASSLVSGGPPVHIQYF.

This sequence joins TRBV10-3 and TRBJ2-2; possible D gene TRBD2, 6 bases. With 10 bases removed from V and 4 bases from J, the gap between germline ends came to 13 bases. The V gene's germline CDR1 is ENHRY and CDR2 SYGVKD. The CDR3 sequence is 13 residues long. CDR3: CATNWEATGELFF. CDR3 nucleotides: TGTGCCACCAATTGGGAGGCCACCGGGGAGCTGTTTTTT.

The CDR3 region has the DNA TGTGCCAGCAGTGCGGGGGGCACTGAAGCTTTCTTT. This translates into CASSAGGTEAFF. The chain has TRBV28 and TRBJ1-1; tentatively, D is TRBD1 (5 bases). The CDR3 is 12 residues long. Trimming pared 5 bases from V and 4 bases from J, leaving 8 bases between. Germline lookup yields CDR1 MDHEN and CDR2 SYDVKM.